The 3 T cell receptor beta chains in this list originate from one sample, sequenced in a study of OX40 agonist ivuxolimab in advanced cancers. Generated by immunoSEQ multiplex PCR, the TCRdb table keeps only in-frame clones and is missing some. Here the sample spans 48,000 or so clones, approximately 86% being singletons. The sample was CD4+ or CD8+ T cells sorted from blood, taken in a trial of the OX40 agonist ivuxolimab. The receptor source for this set is an adult with an advanced solid tumor such as melanoma, head and neck, liver or kidney cancer.

J is TRBJ1-5 and V is TRBV9; D is unresolved. The CDR3 runs to 15 residues. Germline CDR1 SGDLS, CDR2 YYNGEE. V was cut by 0 bases and J by 6 bases, with 13 bases left in between. In DNA form, the CDR3 reads TGTGCCAGCAGCGTAGCCCCCAGCCCCGGTCAGCCCCAGCATTTT. Its protein product is CASSVAPSPGQPQHF.

The rearrangement joins TRBV5-1 to TRBJ2-1; unclear D gene. The V gene's germline CDR1 is SGHRS and CDR2 YFSETQ. With 4 bases removed from V and 2 bases from J, the gap between germline ends came to 10 bases. The CDR3 length is 14 residues. In nucleotides, the CDR3 is TGCGCCAGCAGCCCGTCCTTGGCCTACAATGAGCAGTTCTTC. This encodes CASSPSLAYNEQFF.

The chain carries TRBV5-8 and TRBJ2-2, with a weak D call TRBD2 (6 bases). The V gene's germline CDR1 is SGHTS and CDR2 YDEGEE. V shed 3 bases and J shed 5 bases, with 17 bases lying between them. The CDR3 covers 16 residues. The CDR3 region is CASSSPGSGPTGELFF. The CDR3, as DNA: TGTGCCAGCAGCTCCCCCGGGAGCGGGCCGACCGGGGAGCTGTTTTTT.